This T cell receptor beta chain is drawn from a study of cytomegalovirus exposure and HLA in healthy donors. Study-level findings and limits: Rare TCR sequences dominated, though some public TCRs recurred in many donors. CMV serostatus alone was available as immune exposure information.

The CDR3 runs to 15 residues. CDR1 and CDR2 (germline): SGHTS, YDEGEE. V was clipped by 0 bases and J by 4 bases, with 10 bases between them. Use of 60 Vbeta and 13 Jbeta primers characterized the PCR. Method: immunoSEQ multiplex PCR; TCRdb's copy keeps in-frame clones and lacks some. Seen here are approximately 150,000 clones, 75% to 80% observed once, and the top ten hold 0.94%. Regarding this clone: Its antigen remains unidentified.

The rearrangement links TRBV5-8 to TRBJ1-4, with D maybe TRBD1 (6 bases). Sequenced material: PBMCs. The receptor comes from a woman aged 55-70 years in good health and CMV-seronegative. The CDR3 bases are TGTGCCAGCAGCTTGGACAGGGAGGGTAATGAAAAACTGTTTTTT. It yields the protein CASSLDREGNEKLFF.